The clone carrying this T cell receptor beta chain was detected a few times. Its antigen is unknown. cDNA synthesis used the whole RNA isolate, giving expressed TCRB sequences. Measured with immunoSEQ multiplex PCR; TCRdb has only the in-frame clones, and not every one. The table shows a few hundred thousand clones, with around a quarter occurring only once. This CDR3 spans 14 amino acids. V gave up 6 bases and J gave up 0 bases, with 9 bases separating them. From germline, CDR1 is MNHEY and CDR2 SVGAGI. The sample comes from a study of beta chain features in type 1 diabetes. General observations from the study: TCRB repertoires of naive, central memory and Treg cells appeared more similar among patients than among healthy donors.

Cells sorted by CD45RO/CCR7/CD25/CD127/CD95/CD27 comprised CD4+ naive, central memory, regulatory and stem cell-like memory cells. Sequencing was done on a sample of central memory CD4+ T cells from blood. The rearrangement links TRBV6-5 to TRBJ2-1; TRBD1 is a possible D gene (5 bases). This clonotype was obtained from a man aged 30-40 years in good health. CDR3 protein: CASRGAFSYNEQFF. Written as DNA, the CDR3 is TGTGCCAGCAGAGGGGCTTTCTCCTACAATGAGCAGTTCTTC.